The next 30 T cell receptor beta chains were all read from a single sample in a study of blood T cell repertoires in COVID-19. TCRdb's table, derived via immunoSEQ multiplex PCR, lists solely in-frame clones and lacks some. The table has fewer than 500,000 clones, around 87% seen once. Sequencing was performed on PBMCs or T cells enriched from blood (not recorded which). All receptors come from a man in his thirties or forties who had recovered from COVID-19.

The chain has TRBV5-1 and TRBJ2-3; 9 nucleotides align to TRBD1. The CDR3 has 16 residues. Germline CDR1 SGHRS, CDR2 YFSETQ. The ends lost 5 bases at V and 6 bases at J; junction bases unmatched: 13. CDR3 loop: CASRIPQGALSDTQYF. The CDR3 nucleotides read TGCGCCAGCAGAATACCACAGGGGGCATTATCTGATACGCAGTATTTT.

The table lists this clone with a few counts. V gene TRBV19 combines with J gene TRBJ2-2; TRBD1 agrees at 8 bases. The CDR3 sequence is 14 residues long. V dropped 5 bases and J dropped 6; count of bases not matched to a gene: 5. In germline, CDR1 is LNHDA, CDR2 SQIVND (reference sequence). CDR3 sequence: CASSLGQAPGELFF. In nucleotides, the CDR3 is TGTGCCAGTAGTTTGGGACAGGCACCCGGGGAGCTGTTTTTT.

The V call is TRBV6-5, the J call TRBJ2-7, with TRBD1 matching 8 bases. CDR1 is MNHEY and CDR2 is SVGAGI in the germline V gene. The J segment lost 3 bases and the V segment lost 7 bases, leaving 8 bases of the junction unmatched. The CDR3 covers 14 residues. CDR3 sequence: CASKRAGGSYEQYF. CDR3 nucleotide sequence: TGTGCCAGCAAAAGGGCAGGGGGCAGCTACGAGCAGTACTTC.

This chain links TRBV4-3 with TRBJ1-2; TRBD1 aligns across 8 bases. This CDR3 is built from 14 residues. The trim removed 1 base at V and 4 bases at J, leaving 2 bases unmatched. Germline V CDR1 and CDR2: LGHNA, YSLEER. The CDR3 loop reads CASSQAGTGYGYTF. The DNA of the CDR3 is TGCGCCAGCAGCCAAGCCGGGACAGGCTATGGCTACACCTTC.

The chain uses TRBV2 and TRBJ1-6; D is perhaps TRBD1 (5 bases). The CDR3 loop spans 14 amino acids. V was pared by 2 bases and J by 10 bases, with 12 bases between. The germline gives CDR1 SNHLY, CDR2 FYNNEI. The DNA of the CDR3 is TGTGCCAGCAGTGAAATCTGGGGGGTGTCACCCCTCCACTTT. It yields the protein CASSEIWGVSPLHF.

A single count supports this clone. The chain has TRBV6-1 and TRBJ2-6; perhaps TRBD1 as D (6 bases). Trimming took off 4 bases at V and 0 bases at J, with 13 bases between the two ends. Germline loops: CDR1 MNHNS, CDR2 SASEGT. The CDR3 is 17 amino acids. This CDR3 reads CASSGGTTSSGANVLTF. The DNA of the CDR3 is TGTGCCAGCAGTGGTGGGACAACAAGCTCTGGGGCCAACGTCCTGACTTTC.

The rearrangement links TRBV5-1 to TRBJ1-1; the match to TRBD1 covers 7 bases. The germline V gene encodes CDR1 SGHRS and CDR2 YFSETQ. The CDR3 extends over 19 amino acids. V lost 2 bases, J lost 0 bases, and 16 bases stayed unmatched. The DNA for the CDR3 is TGCGCCAGCAGCTTAACAGGGGTATCGCATGCAGGGCTGAACACTGAAGCTTTCTTT. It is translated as CASSLTGVSHAGLNTEAFF.

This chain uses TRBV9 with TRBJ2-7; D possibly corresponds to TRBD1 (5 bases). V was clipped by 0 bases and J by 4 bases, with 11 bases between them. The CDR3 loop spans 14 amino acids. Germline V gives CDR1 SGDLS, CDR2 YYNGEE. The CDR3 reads CASSVEQGPYEQYF. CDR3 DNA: TGTGCCAGCAGCGTAGAGCAGGGTCCTTACGAGCAGTACTTC. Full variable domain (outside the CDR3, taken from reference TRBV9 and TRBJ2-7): DSGVTQTPKHLITATGQRVTLRCSPRSGDLSVYWYQQSLDQGLQFLIQYYNGEERAKGNILERFSAQQFPDLHSELNLSSLELGDSALYFCASSVEQGPYEQYFGPGTRLTVT.

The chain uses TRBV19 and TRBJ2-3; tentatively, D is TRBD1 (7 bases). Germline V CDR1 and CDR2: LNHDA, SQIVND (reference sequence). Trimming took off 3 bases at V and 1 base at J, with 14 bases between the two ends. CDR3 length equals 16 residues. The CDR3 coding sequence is TGTGCCAGTAGTATGGTCCAGGGGGGACGCACAGATACGCAGTATTTT. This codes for CASSMVQGGRTDTQYF.

CDR3 region: CASSFDRGKAFF. DNA for the CDR3: TGTGCCAGCAGCTTTGACAGGGGGAAAGCTTTCTTT. The chain combines TRBV7-9 with TRBJ1-1; 9 nucleotides line up with TRBD1. There are 12 residues in the CDR3. V shed 3 bases and J 9 bases; nucleotides not matched to a gene: 2. Germline assignment: CDR1 SEHNR and CDR2 FQNEAQ (reference sequence).

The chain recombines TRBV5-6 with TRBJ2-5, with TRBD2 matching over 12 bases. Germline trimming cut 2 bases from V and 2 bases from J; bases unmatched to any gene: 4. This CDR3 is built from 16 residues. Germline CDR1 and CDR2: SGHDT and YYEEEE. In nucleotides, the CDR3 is TGTGCCAGCAGCTTCGGTGGGACTAGCGGGCAAGAGACCCAGTACTTC. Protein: CASSFGGTSGQETQYF.

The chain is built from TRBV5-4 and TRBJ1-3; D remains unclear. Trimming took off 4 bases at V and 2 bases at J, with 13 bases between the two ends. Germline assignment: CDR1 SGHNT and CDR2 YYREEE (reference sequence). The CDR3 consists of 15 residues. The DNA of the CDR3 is TGTGCCAGCAGCCAACCGGGAGACGCTGGAAACACCATATATTTT. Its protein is CASSQPGDAGNTIYF. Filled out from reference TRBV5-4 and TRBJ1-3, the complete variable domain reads ETGVTQSPTHLIKTRGQQVTLRCSSQSGHNTVSWYQQALGQGPQFIFQYYREEENGRGNFPPRFSGLQFPNYSSELNVNALELDDSALYLCASSQPGDAGNTIYFGEGSWLTVV.

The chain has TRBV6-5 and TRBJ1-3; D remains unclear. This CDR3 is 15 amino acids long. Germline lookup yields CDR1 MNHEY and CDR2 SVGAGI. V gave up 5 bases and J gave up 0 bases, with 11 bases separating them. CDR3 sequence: CASSLRILSGNTIYF. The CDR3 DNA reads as TGTGCCAGCAGTCTGCGGATACTCTCTGGAAACACCATATATTTT.

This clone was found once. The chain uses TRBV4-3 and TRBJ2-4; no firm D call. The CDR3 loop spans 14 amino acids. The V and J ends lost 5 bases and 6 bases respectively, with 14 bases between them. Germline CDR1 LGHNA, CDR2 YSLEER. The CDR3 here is CASSERTTGNIQYF. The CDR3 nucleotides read TGCGCCAGCAGCGAACGTACCACGGGAAACATTCAGTACTTC.

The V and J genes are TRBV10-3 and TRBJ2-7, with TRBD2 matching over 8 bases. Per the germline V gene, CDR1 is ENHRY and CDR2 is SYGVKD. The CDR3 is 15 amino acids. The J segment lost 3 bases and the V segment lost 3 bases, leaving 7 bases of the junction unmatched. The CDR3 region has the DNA TGTGCCATCAGTGAAGGCGGGGGGACCTACTACGAGCAGTACTTC. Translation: CAISEGGGTYYEQYF.

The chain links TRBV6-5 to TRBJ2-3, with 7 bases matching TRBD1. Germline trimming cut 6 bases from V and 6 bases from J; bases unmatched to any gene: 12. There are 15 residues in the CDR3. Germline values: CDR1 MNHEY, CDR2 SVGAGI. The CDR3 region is CASRLLTGSGDTQYF. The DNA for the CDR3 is TGTGCCAGCAGACTGCTGACAGGGAGTGGGGATACGCAGTATTTT.

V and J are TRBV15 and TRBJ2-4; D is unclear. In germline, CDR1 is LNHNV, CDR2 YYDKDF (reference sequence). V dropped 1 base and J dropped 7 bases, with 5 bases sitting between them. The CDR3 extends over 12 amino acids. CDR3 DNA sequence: TGTGCCACCAGCAGAGCTCTCAACATTCAGTACTTC. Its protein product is CATSRALNIQYF.

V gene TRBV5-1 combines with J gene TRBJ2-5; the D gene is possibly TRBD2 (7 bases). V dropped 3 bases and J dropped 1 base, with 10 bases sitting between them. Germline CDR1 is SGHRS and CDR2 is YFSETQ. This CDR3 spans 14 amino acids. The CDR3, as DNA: TGCGCCAGCAGCTACAGGGAGGGCCAAGAGACCCAGTACTTC. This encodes CASSYREGQETQYF.

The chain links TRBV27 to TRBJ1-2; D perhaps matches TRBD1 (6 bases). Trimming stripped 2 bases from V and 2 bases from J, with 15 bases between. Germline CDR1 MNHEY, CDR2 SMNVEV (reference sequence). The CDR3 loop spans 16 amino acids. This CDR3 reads CASSLILRGANYGYTF. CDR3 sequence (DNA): TGTGCCAGCAGTTTAATACTACGGGGGGCAAACTATGGCTACACCTTC.

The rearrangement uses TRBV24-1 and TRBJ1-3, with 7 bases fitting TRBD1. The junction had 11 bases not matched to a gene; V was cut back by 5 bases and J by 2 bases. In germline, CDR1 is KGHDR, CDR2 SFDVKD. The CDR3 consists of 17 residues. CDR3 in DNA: TGTGCCACCAGTGTAGCGAGGGGGCTCGGAGCTGGAAACACCATATATTTT. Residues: CATSVARGLGAGNTIYF.

The CDR3 loop reads CASSGGFQPQHF. The CDR3 DNA reads as TGTGCCAGTAGCGGCGGATTTCAGCCCCAGCATTTT. The gene calls are TRBV19 and TRBJ1-5; D is unclear. From germline, CDR1 is LNHDA and CDR2 SQIVND (reference sequence). V dropped 6 bases and J dropped 6 bases, with 9 bases sitting between them. The CDR3 runs 12 residues.

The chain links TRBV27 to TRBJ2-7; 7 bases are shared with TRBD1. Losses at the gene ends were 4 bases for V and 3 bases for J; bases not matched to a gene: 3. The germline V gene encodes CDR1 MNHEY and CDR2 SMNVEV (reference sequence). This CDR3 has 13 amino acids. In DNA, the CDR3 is TGTGCCAGCAGTTCCACAGGGGTCTACGAGCAGTACTTC. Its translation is CASSSTGVYEQYF.

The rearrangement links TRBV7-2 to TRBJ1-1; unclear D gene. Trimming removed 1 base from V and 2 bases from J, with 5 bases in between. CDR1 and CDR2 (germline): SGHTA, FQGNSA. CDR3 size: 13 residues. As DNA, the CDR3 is TGTGCCAGCAGCTTAGATCTCAACACTGAAGCTTTCTTT. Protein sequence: CASSLDLNTEAFF.

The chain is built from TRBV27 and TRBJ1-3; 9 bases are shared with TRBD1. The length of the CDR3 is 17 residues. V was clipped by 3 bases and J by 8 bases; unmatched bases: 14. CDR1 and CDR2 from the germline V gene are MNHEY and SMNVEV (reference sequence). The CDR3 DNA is TGTGCCAGCAGTTTCACCGCCACCGGGACAGGGCGACACACCATATATTTT. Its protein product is CASSFTATGTGRHTIYF.

The CDR3 region is CASSPGGPTLSSEAFF. As DNA, the CDR3 is TGTGCCAGCAGTCCAGGGGGCCCAACCCTTTCTTCTGAAGCTTTCTTT. The chain is built from TRBV5-6 and TRBJ1-1; TRBD1 matches 8 bases. This CDR3 spans 16 amino acids. V was pared by 5 bases and J by 6 bases, with 15 bases of the junction left unmatched. Germline CDR1 SGHDT, CDR2 YYEEEE.

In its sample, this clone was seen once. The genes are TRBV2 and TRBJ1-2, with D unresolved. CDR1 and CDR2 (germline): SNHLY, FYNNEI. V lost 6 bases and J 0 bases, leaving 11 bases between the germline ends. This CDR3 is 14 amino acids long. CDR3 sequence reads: CASSVEGSNYGYTF. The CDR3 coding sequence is TGTGCCAGCAGCGTGGAGGGTTCTAACTATGGCTACACCTTC.

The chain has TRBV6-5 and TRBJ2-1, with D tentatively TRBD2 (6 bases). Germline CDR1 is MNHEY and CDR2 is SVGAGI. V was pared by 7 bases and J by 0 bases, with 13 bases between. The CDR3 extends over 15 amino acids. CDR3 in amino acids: CASTVGAGSYNEQFF. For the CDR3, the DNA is TGTGCCAGCACGGTAGGAGCGGGCTCCTACAATGAGCAGTTCTTC.

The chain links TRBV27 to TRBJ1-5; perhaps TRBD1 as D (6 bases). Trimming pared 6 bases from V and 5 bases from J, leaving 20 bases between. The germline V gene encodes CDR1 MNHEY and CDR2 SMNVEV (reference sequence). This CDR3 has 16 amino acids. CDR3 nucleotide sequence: TGTGCCAGCAGGGCAATAATGCAGGGGTATGATCAGCCCCAGCATTTT. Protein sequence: CASRAIMQGYDQPQHF.

CDR3: CASSLGGNEKLFF. The DNA of the CDR3 is TGTGCCAGCAGCTTGGGGGGGAATGAAAAACTGTTTTTT. The genes are TRBV7-9 and TRBJ1-4; possible D gene TRBD1, 5 bases. CDR1 is SEHNR, CDR2 FQNEAQ, per germline (reference sequence). Between the trimmed V and J ends, which lost 3 bases and 5 bases, there was a span of 7 bases. The CDR3 runs 13 residues.

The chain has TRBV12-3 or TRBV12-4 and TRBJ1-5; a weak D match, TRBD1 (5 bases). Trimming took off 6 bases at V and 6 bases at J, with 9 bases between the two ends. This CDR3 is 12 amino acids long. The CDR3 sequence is CASRGGFQPQHF. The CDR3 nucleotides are TGTGCCAGCAGGGGGGGTTTTCAGCCCCAGCATTTT.